This T cell receptor beta chain was sequenced in a study of metastatic and nonmetastatic thyroid tumors. Findings of the study overall: Across blood and tumor, TCR beta diversity in malignant thyroid tumors was reportedly significantly higher than in benign nodules.

TCRdb recomputed clones from the PCR reads via MiXCR. Of approximately 14,000 clones listed, 3.6% are singletons. CDR3 length: 12 residues. From germline, CDR1 is GTSNPN and CDR2 SVGIG (reference sequence). The germline V and J ends were trimmed by 2 bases and 5 bases, with 6 bases remaining between them. About this clone: Antigen specificity is unknown.

Not a single patient had been given any form of treatment at any point before undergoing thyroid surgery. The sequenced sample consisted of tumor tissue. The genes are TRBV30 and TRBJ2-2; weak D call: TRBD2 (5 bases). This sequence originates from a female donor with papillary thyroid cancer or a benign thyroid nodule (not recorded which). Some clones in this sample may be carry-over from other donors' samples. CDR3 nucleotide sequence: TGTGCCTGGAGTTGGAGGACCGGGGAGCTGTTTTTT. It encodes CAWSWRTGELFF. Full variable domain (rest looked up from reference TRBV30 and TRBJ2-2): SQTIHQWPATLVQPVGSPLSLECTVEGTSNPNLYWYRQAAGRGLQLLFYSVGIGQISSEVPQNLSASRPQDRQFILSSKKLLLSDSGFYLCAWSWRTGELFFGEGSRLTVL.